Listed here are 27 T cell receptor beta chains from one sample, sequenced in a study of sequential checkpoint blockade in melanoma. The treatment: randomized to nivolumab then ipilimumab (arm A) or the reverse (arm B). Clones were sequenced by immunoSEQ multiplex PCR, and TCRdb holds only the in-frame ones, with some missing. Of some 10,000 clones listed, 78% are singletons. The material sequenced was CD8+ T cells sorted from blood (inferred from file names), taken from a patient given nivolumab and ipilimumab in sequence. These receptors all stem from a human donor with melanoma.

The chain joins TRBV9 to TRBJ2-3, with D uncertain. This CDR3 spans 15 amino acids. Trimming removed 4 bases at V and 5 bases at J, with 17 bases between. The germline V gene has CDR1 SGDLS and CDR2 YYNGEE. The CDR3 DNA is TGTGCCAGCAGCCCCGAACGGGTGGTGATAGATACGCAGTATTTT. It specifies CASSPERVVIDTQYF. The variable domain in full, completed from reference TRBV9 and TRBJ2-3, reads DSGVTQTPKHLITATGQRVTLRCSPRSGDLSVYWYQQSLDQGLQFLIQYYNGEERAKGNILERFSAQQFPDLHSELNLSSLELGDSALYFCASSPERVVIDTQYFGPGTRLTVL.

V and J are TRBV13 and TRBJ2-2; 8 nucleotides line up with TRBD2. The germline V gene has CDR1 PRHDT and CDR2 FYEKMQ (reference sequence). The CDR3 totals 15 residues. V lost 8 bases to trimming and J lost 5 bases; unmatched junction nucleotides: 10. This chain's CDR3 is CASDKAGEGTGELFF. CDR3 bases: TGTGCCAGCGATAAAGCGGGAGAGGGGACCGGGGAGCTGTTTTTT.

The chain uses TRBV2 and TRBJ1-1, with D possibly matching TRBD1 (6 bases). The CDR3 covers 14 residues. Trimming removed 5 bases at V and 4 bases at J, with 14 bases between. Germline values: CDR1 SNHLY, CDR2 FYNNEI. Written as DNA, the CDR3 is TGTGCCAGCAGTCCTTGGTACAGGGCCACTGAAGCTTTCTTT. Its protein product is CASSPWYRATEAFF.

This chain uses TRBV9 with TRBJ1-2; 7 positions agree with TRBD1. CDR3 length equals 15 residues. Unmatched junction bases numbered 11, after V lost 4 bases and J lost 5 bases. CDR1 is SGDLS and CDR2 is YYNGEE in the germline V gene. Here the CDR3 DNA reads TGTGCCAGCAGCCTACGTGGGACAGCAGATTATGGCTACACCTTC. Amino acid sequence: CASSLRGTADYGYTF.

The V call is TRBV30, the J call TRBJ1-5; the match to TRBD1 covers 7 bases. The V gene's germline CDR1 is GTSNPN and CDR2 SVGIG (reference sequence). The CDR3 is 13 residues long. J was trimmed by 5 bases and V by 5 bases; bases with no gene match: 6. Here the CDR3 DNA reads TGTGCCTGGGCGTGGCAGGGGGATCAGCCCCAGCATTTT. This encodes CAWAWQGDQPQHF.

This clone was found a few times. The chain links TRBV7-9 to TRBJ1-2; TRBD1 might be the D (5 bases). V lost 5 bases to trimming and J lost 8 bases, with 12 bases between them. This CDR3 contains 12 residues. From germline, CDR1 is SEHNR and CDR2 FQNEAQ (reference sequence). The CDR3 bases are TGTGCCAGCAGCCCGGGGGGGAAAGGCTACACCTTC. It specifies CASSPGGKGYTF. The full variable domain, in which reference TRBV7-9 and TRBJ1-2 provide the parts outside the CDR3, is DTGVSQNPRHKITKRGQNVTFRCDPISEHNRLYWYRQTLGQGPEFLTYFQNEAQLEKSRLLSDRFSAERPKGSFSTLEIQRTEQGDSAMYLCASSPGGKGYTFGSGTRLTVV.

This chain links TRBV9 with TRBJ2-3, with D tentatively TRBD2 (6 bases). Trimming pared 1 base from V and 2 bases from J, leaving 11 bases between. CDR3 length equals 15 residues. Looked up from germline, CDR1 is SGDLS and CDR2 is YYNGEE. CDR3 sequence: CASSVSSGYTDTQYF. The CDR3 DNA is TGTGCCAGCAGCGTAAGTAGCGGTTACACAGATACGCAGTATTTT. The full variable domain, completed using reference TRBV9 and TRBJ2-3, is DSGVTQTPKHLITATGQRVTLRCSPRSGDLSVYWYQQSLDQGLQFLIQYYNGEERAKGNILERFSAQQFPDLHSELNLSSLELGDSALYFCASSVSSGYTDTQYFGPGTRLTVL.

The V gene is TRBV10-2, the J gene TRBJ1-1; D gene uncertain. CDR1 is WSHSY, CDR2 SAAADI, per germline. Trimming stripped 8 bases from V and 0 bases from J, with 7 bases between. The CDR3 spans 12 residues. The CDR3 spells CASGPVNTEAFF. Here the CDR3 DNA reads TGCGCCAGCGGGCCGGTGAACACTGAAGCTTTCTTT.

The chain uses TRBV7-8 and TRBJ2-2; 9 bases match TRBD1. CDR3 size: 18 residues. V trimming: 5 bases; J trimming: 1 base; junction bases outside the gene matches: 11. The V gene's germline CDR1 is SGHVS and CDR2 FQNEAQ. CDR3 sequence reads: CASSGRTGDILNTGELFF. The CDR3 DNA reads as TGTGCCAGCAGCGGTAGGACAGGGGACATCTTGAACACCGGGGAGCTGTTTTTT.

The chain is built from TRBV7-9 and TRBJ2-5; 7 bases line up with TRBD2. Germline assignment: CDR1 SEHNR and CDR2 FQNEAQ (reference sequence). There are 12 residues in the CDR3. J lost 11 bases, V lost 7 bases, and 10 bases had no gene match. In DNA form, the CDR3 reads TGTGCCAGCAAGGATGCGGCGGGGGAGCAGTACTTC. Residues: CASKDAAGEQYF.

The chain uses TRBV9 and TRBJ2-1; D is possibly TRBD2 (6 bases). V dropped 4 bases and J dropped 2 bases, with 13 bases sitting between them. The CDR3 contains 15 residues. The germline V gene has CDR1 SGDLS and CDR2 YYNGEE. The CDR3 bases are TGTGCCAGCAGCCCTCCTAGCGCACCCTACAATGAGCAGTTCTTC. Amino acids: CASSPPSAPYNEQFF.

This chain connects TRBV6-6 to TRBJ2-1; 12 bases line up with TRBD2. This CDR3 comprises 15 residues. Trimming cost V 4 bases and J 6 bases; bases outside gene matches: 4. The V gene's germline CDR1 is MNHNY and CDR2 SVGAGI (reference sequence). The CDR3 loop reads CASSCGLAGINEQFF. As DNA, the CDR3 is TGTGCCAGCAGTTGCGGACTAGCGGGAATCAATGAGCAGTTCTTC.

The rearrangement uses TRBV15 and TRBJ2-5; D is perhaps TRBD2 (7 bases). The CDR3 is 13 amino acids. V lost 8 bases and J 6 bases, leaving 16 bases between the germline ends. Germline CDR1 LNHNV, CDR2 YYDKDF (reference sequence). CDR3 loop: CATEGGGSKTQYF. In nucleotides, the CDR3 is TGTGCCACCGAGGGGGGGGGCAGTAAGACCCAGTACTTC.

This clone came up a few times. This chain uses TRBV27 with TRBJ2-7; TRBD1 agrees at 7 bases. There are 15 residues in the CDR3. Germline assignment: CDR1 MNHEY and CDR2 SMNVEV (reference sequence). V trimming: 3 bases; J trimming: 2 bases; junction bases outside the gene matches: 7. CDR3 DNA sequence: TGTGCCAGCAGTTTTCAGAGACAGGGACCCTACGAGCAGTACTTC. Amino acid sequence: CASSFQRQGPYEQYF.

V usage is TRBV28 and J usage is TRBJ2-7, with 9 bases that match TRBD2. The junction had 6 bases not matched to a gene; V was cut back by 7 bases and J by 2 bases. The CDR3 extends over 14 amino acids. The V gene's germline CDR1 is MDHEN and CDR2 SYDVKM. For the CDR3, the DNA is TGTGCCAGCAAAAGGACTAGCGTGGCCTACGAGCAGTACTTC. This translates into CASKRTSVAYEQYF.

In this sample, this clone turned up a few times. The rearrangement uses TRBV6-4 and TRBJ2-1; 14 bases align to TRBD2. This CDR3 region has 18 residues. V lost 6 bases, J lost 8 bases, and 15 bases stayed unmatched. Germline V gene sequence: CDR1 MRHNA, CDR2 SNTAGT. DNA for the CDR3: TGTGCCAGCAGCCACTCAAAGACTAGCGGGGGGGGCAAATATGAGCAGTTCTTC. It is translated as CASSHSKTSGGGKYEQFF.

The chain recombines TRBV19 with TRBJ2-1; a weak D match, TRBD1 (6 bases). Between the trimmed V and J ends, which lost 3 bases and 7 bases, there was a span of 16 bases. The CDR3 has 15 amino acids. CDR1 is LNHDA, CDR2 SQIVND, per germline (reference sequence). DNA for the CDR3: TGTGCCAGTAGTATCCCGACAGGTCCTTCGAATGAGCAGTTCTTC. Residues: CASSIPTGPSNEQFF. The full variable domain, its missing parts supplied by reference TRBV19 and TRBJ2-1, is DGGITQSPKYLFRKEGQNVTLSCEQNLNHDAMYWYRQDPGQGLRLIYYSQIVNDFQKGDIAEGYSVSREKKESFPLTVTSAQKNPTAFYLCASSIPTGPSNEQFFGPGTRLTVL.

The chain links TRBV11-3 to TRBJ2-1; 8 bases align to TRBD2. V was clipped by 4 bases and J by 5 bases; unmatched bases: 4. This CDR3 comprises 14 residues. CDR1 and CDR2 from the germline V gene are SGHNT and YENEEA. CDR3 amino acids: CASSSGTSNNEQFF. DNA of the CDR3: TGTGCCAGCAGCTCCGGGACTAGTAACAATGAGCAGTTCTTC.

The CDR3, as DNA: TGTGCCAGCAGCTTGGATACAGGGGGCGAAGCTGAAGCTTTCTTT. It translates to CASSLDTGGEAEAFF. The rearrangement joins TRBV5-4 to TRBJ1-1, with 9 positions matching TRBD1. The CDR3 sequence is 15 residues long. V dropped 0 bases and J dropped 6; count of bases not matched to a gene: 6. Germline values: CDR1 SGHNT, CDR2 YYREEE (reference sequence).

The chain uses TRBV15 and TRBJ1-3; D ambiguous. V dropped 1 base and J dropped 0 bases, with 7 bases sitting between them. The CDR3 runs 15 residues. Germline assignment: CDR1 LNHNV and CDR2 YYDKDF (reference sequence). The DNA for the CDR3 is TGTGCCACCAGCAGAGGAGTAAACTCTGGAAACACCATATATTTT. Translation: CATSRGVNSGNTIYF.

The chain links TRBV5-1 to TRBJ1-5; 7 bases line up with TRBD1. This CDR3 is built from 15 residues. Losses at the gene ends were 3 bases for V and 4 bases for J; bases not matched to a gene: 7. Germline V CDR1 and CDR2: SGHRS, YFSETQ. The CDR3 here is CASSSPGQRNQPQHF. The CDR3 DNA reads as TGCGCCAGCAGCTCTCCGGGACAGCGGAATCAGCCCCAGCATTTT.

About this clone itself: Without the conserved terminal phenylalanine or tryptophan, this CDR3 likely stems from a read error. V and J are TRBV2 and TRBJ1-6; maybe TRBD1 (6 bases). The CDR3 covers 15 residues. Looked up from germline, CDR1 is SNHLY and CDR2 is FYNNEI. The V gene lost 3 bases and the J gene lost 7 bases, with 13 bases spanning the gap. This CDR3 is CASSEGRTANSPLHL. Here the CDR3 DNA reads TGTGCCAGCAGTGAGGGGCGGACAGCAAATTCACCCCTCCACCTT.

The V and J genes are TRBV27 and TRBJ2-1; 14 bases agree with TRBD2. Germline V CDR1 and CDR2: MNHEY, SMNVEV (reference sequence). The CDR3 totals 18 residues. The V gene end was trimmed by 7 bases and the J gene end by 0 bases; junction bases not matched to a gene: 8. CDR3 loop: CASNRLAGGLSSYNEQFF. CDR3 bases: TGTGCCAGCAACCGACTAGCGGGAGGGTTGAGCTCCTACAATGAGCAGTTCTTC.

This chain uses TRBV16 with TRBJ2-7; 11 positions match TRBD1. This CDR3 spans 15 amino acids. Germline CDR1 reads KGHSY; CDR2 reads FQNENV. With 7 bases clipped from V and 5 bases from J, the junction kept 10 bases outside the gene matches. In DNA form, the CDR3 reads TGTGCCAGCACCAGCGGACAGGGGGCTAACGACGAGCAGTACTTC. Its translation: CASTSGQGANDEQYF.

The genes are TRBV19 and TRBJ1-5; a possible D gene is TRBD1 (6 bases). CDR1 LNHDA and CDR2 SQIVND come from the germline V gene (reference sequence). The CDR3 has 14 residues. The V gene lost 4 bases and the J gene lost 3 bases, with 10 bases spanning the gap. The CDR3 reads CASSRTVFNQPQHF. The CDR3 coding sequence is TGTGCCAGTAGTAGGACAGTTTTCAATCAGCCCCAGCATTTT.

V is TRBV9 and J is TRBJ2-1, with 7 positions matching TRBD2. CDR1 and CDR2 from the germline V gene are SGDLS and YYNGEE. The ends lost 3 bases at V and 4 bases at J; junction bases unmatched: 10. The CDR3 spans 16 residues. CDR3 nucleotides: TGTGCCAGCAGCGGAGGACTGGGAGGGGTTTACAATGAGCAGTTCTTC. Translation gives CASSGGLGGVYNEQFF.

The chain links TRBV19 to TRBJ1-5; D unclear. The germline V gene encodes CDR1 LNHDA and CDR2 SQIVND (reference sequence). Trimming shortened V by 0 bases and J by 2 bases, and 8 bases separated the two germline ends. The CDR3 runs to 15 residues. CDR3 coding DNA: TGTGCCAGTAGTATAGACCCCCCAGGCAATCAGCCCCAGCATTTT. Translation: CASSIDPPGNQPQHF.